This passage covers 30 T cell receptor beta chains from one sample sequenced in a study of beta chain features in type 1 diabetes. Reverse transcription of all isolated RNA meant that expressed TCRB transcripts were sequenced. TCRdb's table, derived via immunoSEQ multiplex PCR, lists solely in-frame clones and lacks some. The sample shows about 470,000 clones, 30% of them seen only once. Sequenced input: naive CD4+ T cells from blood. The receptors were gathered from a man between 18 and 35 years old in good health.

The chain recombines TRBV9 with TRBJ1-1; 7 bases agree with TRBD1. Germline values: CDR1 SGDLS, CDR2 YYNGEE. V trimming: 3 bases; J trimming: 7 bases; junction bases outside the gene matches: 12. The CDR3 loop spans 15 amino acids. CDR3: CASSESTGYFDEAFF. The DNA of the CDR3 is TGTGCCAGCAGCGAGTCGACAGGGTATTTTGATGAAGCTTTCTTT. The entire variable domain, with the rest obtained from reference TRBV9 and TRBJ1-1, is as follows: DSGVTQTPKHLITATGQRVTLRCSPRSGDLSVYWYQQSLDQGLQFLIQYYNGEERAKGNILERFSAQQFPDLHSELNLSSLELGDSALYFCASSESTGYFDEAFFGQGTRLTVV.

This clone has a handful of counts. This chain uses TRBV7-8 with TRBJ2-1, with unresolved D. Between the trimmed V and J ends, which lost 1 base and 6 bases, there was a span of 10 bases. Per the germline V gene, CDR1 is SGHVS and CDR2 is FQNEAQ. CDR3 length equals 14 residues. The CDR3 region has the DNA TGTGCCAGCAGCTTAGTGGTGACTCTCAATGAGCAGTTCTTC. Protein: CASSLVVTLNEQFF.

This chain uses TRBV30 with TRBJ1-1; TRBD1 is a possible D gene (5 bases). V lost 0 bases, J lost 10 bases, and 15 bases lay in between. The CDR3 loop spans 13 amino acids. Per the germline V gene, CDR1 is GTSNPN and CDR2 is SVGIG (reference sequence). The CDR3 is CAWSVRQGIGAFF. Here the CDR3 DNA reads TGTGCCTGGAGTGTACGGCAGGGCATAGGAGCTTTCTTT. The full variable domain, with the rest looked up from reference TRBV30 and TRBJ1-1, is SQTIHQWPATLVQPVGSPLSLECTVEGTSNPNLYWYRQAAGRGLQLLFYSVGIGQISSEVPQNLSASRPQDRQFILSSKKLLLSDSGFYLCAWSVRQGIGAFFGQGTRLTVV.

This clone has just a few counts. The CDR3 sequence is CSAAPGPSRYF. The CDR3 DNA reads TGCAGTGCAGCGCCGGGGCCTTCGCGTTACTTC. The rearrangement links TRBV20-1 to TRBJ2-5; D may match TRBD1 or TRBD2 (5 bases each). Germline V gene sequence: CDR1 DFQATT, CDR2 SNEGSKA (reference sequence). Trimming took 6 bases from V and 14 from J, leaving 19 bases between them. This CDR3 is built from 11 residues.

The chain recombines TRBV5-1 with TRBJ2-1; D perhaps matches TRBD2 (6 bases). Germline V CDR1 and CDR2: SGHRS, YFSETQ. The V end lost 6 bases, the J end lost 0 bases, and 13 bases lay between the germline ends. The CDR3 extends over 15 amino acids. The CDR3 nucleotides are TGCGCCAGCACTGTGGCGGGGTTCTCCTACAATGAGCAGTTCTTC. As protein: CASTVAGFSYNEQFF.

The sample holds a few counts of this clone. The CDR3 coding sequence is TGTGCCATCAGTAGGACTAGCGACACAGATACGCAGTATTTT. Residues: CAISRTSDTDTQYF. The chain links TRBV10-3 to TRBJ2-3; 9 bases map to TRBD2. After removal of 5 bases from V and 2 bases from J, the junction contained 2 bases not matched to a gene. Germline lookup yields CDR1 ENHRY and CDR2 SYGVKD. The CDR3 is 14 amino acids.

In its sample, this clone was seen a few times. The rearrangement uses TRBV18 and TRBJ2-1; perhaps TRBD2 as D (5 bases). CDR3 length equals 15 residues. Deletions cut 5 bases from V and 3 bases from J, with 14 bases between. Germline V gene lookup returns CDR1 KGHSH and CDR2 LQKENI. CDR3 coding DNA: TGTGCCAGCTCAGCCGGGGTGGGCTACTACAATGAGCAGTTCTTC. This translates into CASSAGVGYYNEQFF.

This clone was found a few times. The chain couples TRBV7-2 to TRBJ2-7, with D perhaps matching TRBD2 (6 bases). Trimming stripped 5 bases from V and 4 bases from J, with 21 bases between. Germline V lookup: CDR1 SGHTA, CDR2 FQGNSA. This CDR3 contains 16 residues. The CDR3 region is CASSRASGTGIYEQYF. The CDR3 coding sequence is TGTGCCAGCAGCCGGGCTTCCGGGACTGGAATTTACGAGCAGTACTTC.

Turning to this clone: Other nucleotide sequences from this sample produce the same CDR3. The chain employs TRBV18 and TRBJ1-5, with 9 positions matching TRBD1. The germline V gene has CDR1 KGHSH and CDR2 LQKENI. CDR3 length equals 15 residues. Losses at the gene ends were 3 bases for V and 1 base for J; bases not matched to a gene: 1. For the CDR3, the DNA is TGTGCCAGCTCACCGGACAGGGGAAGCAATCAGCCCCAGCATTTT. Protein product: CASSPDRGSNQPQHF.

V gene TRBV11-2 combines with J gene TRBJ1-1; weak D call: TRBD1 (5 bases). Looked up from germline, CDR1 is SGHAT and CDR2 is FQNNGV. The CDR3 loop spans 13 amino acids. The V end lost 5 bases, the J end lost 8 bases, and 15 bases lay between the germline ends. This CDR3 reads CASSNTGPVEAFF. CDR3 in DNA: TGTGCCAGCAGCAACACGGGACCGGTCGAAGCTTTCTTT.

V is TRBV5-1 and J is TRBJ2-1; D may be TRBD1 or TRBD2 (5 bases each). The V end lost 3 bases, the J end lost 4 bases, and 11 bases lay between the germline ends. Germline CDR1 reads SGHRS; CDR2 reads YFSETQ. There are 14 residues in the CDR3. The CDR3: CASSSPWGYNEQFF. Written as DNA, the CDR3 is TGCGCCAGCAGCTCCCCATGGGGGTACAATGAGCAGTTCTTC.

The CDR3 region is CASSQAGVSKPQHF. CDR3 bases: TGCGCCAGCAGCCAAGCCGGGGTGAGCAAGCCCCAGCATTTT. The chain uses TRBV4-1 and TRBJ1-5; no reliable D call. CDR1 and CDR2 (germline): MGHRA, YSYEKL. Trimming removed 1 base at V and 8 bases at J, with 12 bases between. The CDR3 loop spans 14 amino acids.

The rearrangement uses TRBV30 and TRBJ2-2; TRBD2 aligns across 7 bases. With V trimmed by 6 bases and J by 1 base, 8 bases remained unmatched. CDR1 is GTSNPN and CDR2 is SVGIG in the germline V gene (reference sequence). CDR3 length equals 15 residues. CDR3 in DNA: TGTGCCTGCGTACCGGGACTACGGAACACCGGGGAGCTGTTTTTT. It is translated as CACVPGLRNTGELFF.

This clone appeared a few times. The chain uses TRBV7-2 and TRBJ2-2; no clear D. This CDR3 spans 14 amino acids. The germline V gene encodes CDR1 SGHTA and CDR2 FQGNSA. V lost 1 base and J 0 bases, leaving 3 bases between the germline ends. The CDR3 bases are TGTGCCAGCAGCTTAGAGGCGAACACCGGGGAGCTGTTTTTT. Its translation is CASSLEANTGELFF.

The chain has TRBV6-6 and TRBJ2-3, with D maybe TRBD2 (5 bases). The V gene lost 6 bases and the J gene lost 0 bases, with 16 bases spanning the gap. The CDR3 loop spans 16 amino acids. In germline, CDR1 is MNHNY, CDR2 SVGAGI (reference sequence). The CDR3 sequence: CASSTLDSSSTDTQYF. CDR3 sequence (DNA): TGTGCCAGCAGCACACTAGACTCATCTAGCACAGATACGCAGTATTTT.

Only a few counts were recorded for this clone. The chain combines TRBV4-1 with TRBJ2-5; D is undetermined. Trimming removed 1 base from V and 5 bases from J, with 8 bases in between. The CDR3 is 13 residues long. Germline CDR1 is MGHRA and CDR2 is YSYEKL. CDR3 DNA sequence: TGCGCCAGCAGCCAAGTAGGGTTCGAGACCCAGTACTTC. Protein product: CASSQVGFETQYF.

The chain links TRBV20-1 to TRBJ2-7; D is uncertain. Germline CDR1 reads DFQATT; CDR2 reads SNEGSKA (reference sequence). The CDR3 totals 11 residues. The V end was cut by 4 bases, the J end by 0 bases, with 4 bases between. DNA for the CDR3: TGCAGTGCTATCTTCTCCTACGAGCAGTACTTC. This encodes CSAIFSYEQYF.

The chain combines TRBV6-6 with TRBJ2-5; D gene ambiguous. The germline gives CDR1 MNHNY, CDR2 SVGAGI (reference sequence). This CDR3 region has 14 residues. Trimming took off 2 bases at V and 4 bases at J, with 11 bases between the two ends. The DNA of the CDR3 is TGTGCCAGCAGTTACCCCGCTTCGATAGAGACCCAGTACTTC. It codes for CASSYPASIETQYF.

The chain carries TRBV7-2 and TRBJ1-1; a possible D gene is TRBD1 (6 bases). The CDR3 runs to 13 residues. In germline, CDR1 is SGHTA, CDR2 FQGNSA. Deletions cut 2 bases from V and 5 bases from J, with 9 bases between. CDR3 region: CASSLTRGTEAFF. CDR3 sequence (DNA): TGTGCCAGCAGCTTAACCAGGGGAACTGAAGCTTTCTTT.

This clone was seen a handful of times. This chain links TRBV4-1 with TRBJ2-1; 9 nucleotides agree with TRBD2. Per the germline V gene, CDR1 is MGHRA and CDR2 is YSYEKL. With 0 bases clipped from V and 4 bases from J, the junction kept 4 bases outside the gene matches. This CDR3 comprises 16 residues. CDR3 amino acids: CASSQEGLAHYNEQFF. The CDR3 DNA is TGCGCCAGCAGCCAAGAAGGACTAGCGCATTACAATGAGCAGTTCTTC.

This clone was counted between two and nine times. The chain recombines TRBV30 with TRBJ2-7; a weak D match, TRBD1 (6 bases). CDR3 length: 13 amino acids. Deletions cut 1 base from V and 5 bases from J, with 12 bases between. Looked up from germline, CDR1 is GTSNPN and CDR2 is SVGIG (reference sequence). The CDR3 reads CAWSGTVRDEQYF. For the CDR3, the DNA is TGTGCCTGGAGTGGGACAGTTCGGGACGAGCAGTACTTC.

CDR3 coding DNA: TGTGCCAGCAGCGCCGGGACCTTCTATGGCTACACCTTC. Its protein is CASSAGTFYGYTF. The rearrangement uses TRBV9 and TRBJ1-2, with a weak D call TRBD1 (5 bases). Trimming shortened V by 3 bases and J by 4 bases, and 10 bases separated the two germline ends. Germline CDR1 reads SGDLS; CDR2 reads YYNGEE. The CDR3 loop spans 13 amino acids.

This chain joins TRBV4-1 and TRBJ2-6; D may correspond to TRBD1 or TRBD2 (5 bases each). The CDR3 is made up of 16 amino acids. V lost 4 bases and J lost 0, with 10 bases in between. Germline V CDR1 and CDR2: MGHRA, YSYEKL. CDR3 residues: CASSLGRFSGANVLTF. Written as DNA, the CDR3 is TGCGCCAGCAGCCTGGGACGGTTCTCTGGGGCCAACGTCCTGACTTTC.

This clone showed up just a few times. This chain connects TRBV10-3 to TRBJ2-7; a possible D gene is TRBD2 (5 bases). This CDR3 has 12 amino acids. Trimming took 2 bases from V and 6 from J, leaving 8 bases between them. CDR1 is ENHRY and CDR2 is SYGVKD in the germline V gene. The CDR3 loop is CAISETSTEQYF. CDR3 coding DNA: TGTGCCATCAGTGAGACTAGTACCGAGCAGTACTTC.

This clone was observed a few times. The V and J genes are TRBV29-1 and TRBJ2-5; 7 bases fit TRBD2. CDR1 SQVTM and CDR2 ANQGSEA come from the germline V gene. The ends lost 4 bases at V and 5 bases at J; junction bases unmatched: 7. The CDR3 covers 13 residues. CDR3 DNA: TGCAGCGTTGGGCCGGGGGGAGAGGAGACCCAGTACTTC. Translating gives CSVGPGGEETQYF.

V gene TRBV25-1 combines with J gene TRBJ1-1; 7 positions match TRBD1. This CDR3 comprises 15 residues. Germline V gene lookup returns CDR1 MGHDK and CDR2 SYGVNS. J gave up 2 bases and V 10 bases, and 13 bases lay outside the gene matches. The CDR3 region is CATGGRTGGNTEAFF. DNA for the CDR3: TGTGCCACCGGAGGGAGGACAGGCGGAAACACTGAAGCTTTCTTT.

This clone was picked up a small number of times. The V and J genes are TRBV18 and TRBJ2-7, with unresolved D. The CDR3 extends over 14 amino acids. CDR1 is KGHSH and CDR2 is LQKENI in the germline V gene. V lost 0 bases to trimming and J lost 0 bases, with 6 bases between them. CDR3 coding DNA: TGTGCCAGCTCACCACCGGACGGCTCCTACGAGCAGTACTTC. This encodes CASSPPDGSYEQYF.

In this sample, this clone turned up a few times. This rearrangement joins TRBV30 to TRBJ2-3, with 10 bases matching TRBD2. This CDR3 comprises 13 residues. Germline CDR1 is GTSNPN and CDR2 is SVGIG (reference sequence). V was clipped by 5 bases and J by 4 bases; unmatched bases: 3. For the CDR3, the DNA is TGTGCCTGGGGCAGCGGGGGGGCAGATACGCAGTATTTT. This gives the protein CAWGSGGADTQYF. Together with reference TRBV30 and TRBJ2-3, the CDR3 gives the full variable domain: SQTIHQWPATLVQPVGSPLSLECTVEGTSNPNLYWYRQAAGRGLQLLFYSVGIGQISSEVPQNLSASRPQDRQFILSSKKLLLSDSGFYLCAWGSGGADTQYFGPGTRLTVL.

The chain recombines TRBV29-1 with TRBJ2-5; tentative D call: TRBD2 (6 bases). CDR1 is SQVTM and CDR2 is ANQGSEA in the germline V gene. The germline V and J ends were trimmed by 4 bases and 3 bases, with 18 bases remaining between them. The CDR3 is 15 residues long. DNA for the CDR3: TGCAGCGTTGCCCCTGGGACTTCAAAAGAAGAGACCCAGTACTTC. Translated, it gives CSVAPGTSKEETQYF.

The chain employs TRBV7-9 and TRBJ2-1; D not certain. V was clipped by 1 base and J by 1 base, with 8 bases between them. CDR1 and CDR2 from the germline V gene are SEHNR and FQNEAQ (reference sequence). The CDR3 extends over 15 amino acids. The CDR3 nucleotides read TGTGCCAGCAGCTTAGACCACCCATCCTACAATGAGCAGTTCTTC. This codes for CASSLDHPSYNEQFF.